This is a list of T cell receptor beta chains from one sample in a study of CD8+ T cells in alopecia areata. The data were produced by immunoSEQ multiplex PCR, yet TCRdb's version contains in-frame clones alone and is incomplete. The sample yields hundreds of thousands of clones, 60% seen once. The sequencing used CD4+ T cells sorted from blood, collected around week 54, from a patient treated with tofacitinib. The receptors come from a human donor with alopecia areata. The CDR3 runs from the conserved cysteine through the conserved F or W. The D gene is left open where the match is weak. Clone size is given for some rows only: seen once, a few or many times, or a class if the clone is expanded.

TRBD1,TRBJ2-1,TRBV11-2,few,TGTGCCAGCAGTCCCCACCGGGACAGGGAGGGGAATGAGCAGTTCTTC,CASSPHRDREGNEQFF
-,TRBJ2-3,TRBV5-8,few,TGTGCCAGCAGCCCGGGTGGTGCGGATACGCAGTATTTT,CASSPGGADTQYF
-,TRBJ1-1,TRBV2,-,TGTGCCAGCAACGCGAGGAACACTGAAGCTTTCTTT,CASNARNTEAFF
-,TRBJ2-5,TRBV29-1,-,TGCAGCGTTGGTGTTGCTTCCGGGGGTGAGACCCAGTACTTC,CSVGVASGGETQYF
TRBD1,TRBJ1-1,TRBV6-5,-,TGTGCCAGCAGGAGGACAGGGACTAACCAAGCTTTCTTT,CASRRTGTNQAFF
TRBD2,TRBJ2-5,TRBV9,-,TGTGCCAGCAGCCTTAGAGCGGGGGCCCCAGAGACCCAGTACTTC,CASSLRAGAPETQYF
-,TRBJ1-2,TRBV6-1,few,TGTGCCAGCAACCCAAAGACAGAATATGGCTACACCTTC,CASNPKTEYGYTF
-,TRBJ2-7,TRBV20-1,-,TGCAGTGCTAGGCGGGAGCAGTACTTC,CSARREQYF
-,TRBJ1-2,TRBV30,-,TGTGCCTGGAGTGGCGTTGGCTACACCTTC,CAWSGVGYTF
TRBD2,TRBJ2-5,TRBV5-4,-,TGTGCCAGCAGCCCGGTAGCGGGGACCTATCAAGAGACCCAGTACTTC,CASSPVAGTYQETQYF
TRBD1,TRBJ1-2,TRBV6-5,-,TGTGCCAGCACCCAACGGCAGGGGGCTGGCTACACCTTC,CASTQRQGAGYTF
TRBD2,TRBJ2-2,TRBV7-2,-,TGTGCCAGTAAAATAGCGGGGGGGCTCCCCGGGGAGCTGTTTTTT,CASKIAGGLPGELFF
-,TRBJ2-7,TRBV5-1,-,TGCGCCAGCAGCTTGGGGGAGTACGAGCAGTACTTC,CASSLGEYEQYF
TRBD1,TRBJ1-5,TRBV29-1,-,TGCAGCGCCGGGACAGGTAGCAATCAGCCCCAGCATTTT,CSAGTGSNQPQHF
-,TRBJ2-5,TRBV20-1,few,TGCAGTGCTAGAGGGGAGACCCAGTACTTC,CSARGETQYF
-,TRBJ2-1,TRBV25-1,few,TGTGCCAGCAGGGGACTGGGCTTCTACAATGAGCAGTTCTTC,CASRGLGFYNEQFF
TRBD1,TRBJ1-1,TRBV11-2,-,TGTGCCAGCAGCCCTCGGGACAGCCTAGCTTTCTTT,CASSPRDSLAFF
-,TRBJ1-5,TRBV27,-,TGTGCCAGCGCTTTGGAGGCGACCAGCAATCAGCCCCAGCATTTT,CASALEATSNQPQHF
-,TRBJ2-3,TRBV6-6,few,TGTGCCAGCAGAGAAAACCGACCAAATACGCAGTATTTT,CASRENRPNTQYF
-,TRBJ1-2,TRBV7-9,-,TGTGCCAGCAGCTTACGGGGTGGAAACTATGGCTACACCTTC,CASSLRGGNYGYTF
TRBD1,TRBJ2-1,TRBV29-1,-,TGCAGCGTTGAAGGGGATCCAGGGGGCAATGAGCAGTTCTTC,CSVEGDPGGNEQFF
TRBD2,TRBJ2-4,TRBV6-5,once,TGTGCCAGCAGTGGGACTAGCGGGGGCCCTAAGTACTTC,CASSGTSGGPKYF
TRBD2,TRBJ2-3,TRBV11-1,-,TGTGCCAGCAGCCCTAGCGGGGGAACGGGAGATACGCAGTATTTT,CASSPSGGTGDTQYF
-,TRBJ2-5,TRBV5-6,few,TGTGCCAGCAGTCCTTCGGGACGGCAGGGTAGACAGTACTTC,CASSPSGRQGRQYF
-,TRBJ2-5,TRBV4-3,-,TGCGCCAGCAGCCAATCACAGAATGGTCCGGACGCGCGGTACTTC,CASSQSQNGPDARYF
TRBD2,TRBJ2-1,TRBV5-4,-,TGTGCCAGCAGCACGACTAGCGGGGCGAATGAGCAGTTCTTC,CASSTTSGANEQFF
-,TRBJ2-1,TRBV5-1,-,TGCGCCAGCAGCTTGGGTGGGGGGAGCCACAATGAGCAGTTCTTC,CASSLGGGSHNEQFF
-,TRBJ1-2,TRBV2,-,TGTGCCAGCAGTGTCACGAGAAACTATGGCTACACCTTC,CASSVTRNYGYTF
-,TRBJ2-7,TRBV19,-,TGTGCCAGTAGTATCCTCCCGAGGGCGGGGGCCGAAGGATTACCCTACGAGCAGTACTTC,CASSILPRAGAEGLPYEQYF
-,TRBJ2-7,TRBV2,-,TGTGCCAGCAAAGGGACTTACGGCTCCTACGAGCAGTACTTC,CASKGTYGSYEQYF
TRBD1,TRBJ2-1,TRBV14,-,TGTGCCAGCAGCTGGGACAGAGTCAATGAGCAGTTCTTC,CASSWDRVNEQFF
TRBD2,TRBJ2-5,TRBV5-4,-,TGTGCCAGCAGCGGACTAGCGGGGGTGCAAGAGACCCAGTACTTC,CASSGLAGVQETQYF
-,TRBJ1-6,TRBV25-1,-,TGTGCCAGCAGAGGTGAGGGCGGGTGGAATTCACCCCTCCACTTT,CASRGEGGWNSPLHF